Listed below are T cell receptor beta chains from one sample, sequenced in a study of shared clonotypes between healthy human individuals. Clones were sequenced by immunoSEQ multiplex PCR, and TCRdb holds only the in-frame ones, with some missing. Of 490,000 or so clones listed, around 80% were seen once; the top ten hold less than 15%. What was sequenced was PBMCs. These receptors were taken from a woman aged 40 to 49 in good health. Some clones in this sample may be carry-over from other donors' samples. Each CDR3 is given without its conserved first and last residue. Fields, in order: V gene, J gene, CDR3 protein.

TRBV5-4	TRBJ2-1	ASRRTGGPSYNEQF
TRBV27	TRBJ2-2	ASRYWGAGELF
TRBV6-1	TRBJ2-1	ASSEWTGGSYNEQF
TRBV7-6	TRBJ1-3	ASSLATGSGNTIY
TRBV6-1	TRBJ2-5	ASSGSRVGETQY
TRBV15	TRBJ1-2	ATSRGGPGGADGYT
TRBV5-1	TRBJ2-3	ASSLRPGGGMADTQY
TRBV7-6	TRBJ2-1	ASSLDGLAGGPVDEQF
TRBV30	TRBJ1-2	AWSEAGPDYGYT
TRBV18	TRBJ1-3	ASQPTTGNTIY
TRBV5-6	TRBJ1-2	ASSFSREKGYT
TRBV5-1	TRBJ2-3	ASSYAGRTGESDTQY
TRBV5-8	TRBJ1-5	ASSLATGLGRPQH
TRBV28	TRBJ2-7	ASRGSSYYEQY
TRBV7-3	TRBJ2-1	ASSSLGQGSVQF
TRBV6-1	TRBJ2-1	ASSGTDSYNEQF
TRBV2	TRBJ2-7	ASSTIGGGHEQY
TRBV10-1	TRBJ1-4	ASSERQGGNEKLF
TRBV30	TRBJ1-3	AWSVPITGNTIY
TRBV23-1	TRBJ2-1	ASSHPGTLVSYNEQF
TRBV28	TRBJ2-7	ASRPLGRVPAQY
TRBV5-1	TRBJ1-5	ASSLDSNQPQH
TRBV6-6	TRBJ1-5	ASSYGTGANQPQH
TRBV7-2	TRBJ2-1	ASSYPSTSGRGYNEQF
TRBV5-4	TRBJ2-3	ASSFSGASTDTQY
TRBV10-3	TRBJ1-4	AISEGMGEKLF
TRBV18	TRBJ2-2	ASSPRGTNTGELF
TRBV12-2	TRBJ2-7	ASRFLDRSYEQY
TRBV2	TRBJ2-5	ASRSGGSRAETQY
TRBV28	TRBJ1-2	ASLTGGGRDGYT
TRBV20-1	TRBJ2-1	SARGESGQF
TRBV15	TRBJ1-4	ATSRGGGEFDEKLF
TRBV5-4	TRBJ2-7	AAEGGERDRVFHEQY
TRBV28	TRBJ2-1	ASRSSNNEQF
TRBV5-1	TRBJ2-2	ASQPLPGGHTGELF
TRBV28	TRBJ1-5	ASRGQGDQPQH
TRBV19	TRBJ2-1	ASSIGGMGELAGGEQF
TRBV4-1	TRBJ2-3	ASSQPRRGSRTDTQY
TRBV19	TRBJ1-4	ASIPRGARPNEKLF
TRBV11-1	TRBJ2-2	ASSLQLADTGELF
TRBV7-9	TRBJ2-3	ASSPFGAGTDTQY
TRBV7-9	TRBJ2-1	ASSPGLAGEEQF
TRBV30	TRBJ2-6	AWSEGSGANVLT
TRBV7-8	TRBJ2-1	ASSLVGGISYNEQF
TRBV27	TRBJ1-2	ASRGSGQGVGGYT
TRBV4-2	TRBJ2-1	ASSLGRSLSYNEQF
TRBV18	TRBJ2-1	ASSPGLAGYNEQF
TRBV15	TRBJ2-2	ATSRELVRTGELF
TRBV5-5	TRBJ1-2	ASSLSRQTFYGYT
TRBV28	TRBJ2-7	ASRQQGVRTYEQY